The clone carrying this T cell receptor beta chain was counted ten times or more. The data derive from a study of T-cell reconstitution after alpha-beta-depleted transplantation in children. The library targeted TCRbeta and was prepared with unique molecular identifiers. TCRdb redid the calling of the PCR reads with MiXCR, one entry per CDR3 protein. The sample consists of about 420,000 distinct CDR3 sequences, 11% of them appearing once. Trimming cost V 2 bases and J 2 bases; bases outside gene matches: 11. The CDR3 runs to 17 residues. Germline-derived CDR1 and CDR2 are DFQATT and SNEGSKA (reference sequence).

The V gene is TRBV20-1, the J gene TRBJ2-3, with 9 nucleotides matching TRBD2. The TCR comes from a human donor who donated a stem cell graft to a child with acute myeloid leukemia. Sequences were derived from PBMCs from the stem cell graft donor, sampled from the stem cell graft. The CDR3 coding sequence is TGCAGTGCTAGATCAGCGGGGGGCCGAGGAGTCACAGATACGCAGTATTTT. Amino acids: CSARSAGGRGVTDTQYF.